One and the same sample provided the 24 T cell receptor beta chains below, sequenced in a study of identical twins. Via MiXCR, TCRdb re-called the 5' RACE reads, giving one row per CDR3 protein. The sample comprises 700,000 or so distinct CDR3 sequences, approximately 9% of which are singletons, and roughly 0.97% rests with the top ten. Another study also made use of these data, one on yellow fever vaccine responses in identical twins.

Sequenced sample: PBMCs. These receptors originate from a woman aged 18-30 years in good health.

This clonotype showed up many times. The chain couples TRBV20-1 to TRBJ2-2, with TRBD2 as a possible D gene (5 bases). Germline loops: CDR1 DFQATT, CDR2 SNEGSKA (reference sequence). This CDR3 region has 14 residues. Trimming pared 0 bases from V and 4 bases from J, leaving 9 bases between. The CDR3 region has the DNA TGCAGTGCTAGAGACGGGATTGTCACCGGGGAGCTGTTTTTT. Encoded protein: CSARDGIVTGELFF.

The V gene is TRBV28, the J gene TRBJ1-6, with 10 nucleotides matching TRBD1. V shed 2 bases and J 9 bases; nucleotides not matched to a gene: 7. This CDR3 region has 16 residues. Germline V lookup: CDR1 MDHEN, CDR2 SYDVKM. CDR3 residues: CASSLRDRGESSPLHF. The CDR3 DNA follows: TGTGCCAGCAGTTTAAGGGACAGGGGAGAGAGTTCACCCCTCCACTTT.

This clonotype was seen a few times. CDR3 DNA: TGTGCCAGCCTCGGCGATTCCTACGAGCAGTACTTC. This gives the protein CASLGDSYEQYF. The chain combines TRBV6-1 with TRBJ2-7; D is unresolved. In germline, CDR1 is MNHNS, CDR2 SASEGT. V was clipped by 8 bases and J by 1 base, with 9 bases between them. The CDR3 runs to 12 residues.

There are many counts of this clonotype. This rearrangement joins TRBV12-3 or TRBV12-4 to TRBJ1-1; no definite D call. The CDR3 consists of 15 residues. The germline V and J ends were trimmed by 2 bases and 1 base, with 11 bases remaining between them. The CDR3 sequence is CASSLRWRANTEAFF. CDR3 DNA: TGTGCCAGCAGTTTAAGGTGGAGGGCGAACACTGAAGCTTTCTTT.

This clonotype was recorded at least ten times. The chain links TRBV5-6 to TRBJ2-1, with D unresolved. Germline V gives CDR1 SGHDT, CDR2 YYEEEE. The CDR3 runs 13 residues. The V and J ends lost 4 bases and 9 bases respectively, with 14 bases between them. As DNA, the CDR3 is TGTGCCAGCAGCCTCATAGACTGGAGTGAGCAGTTCTTC. Amino acid sequence: CASSLIDWSEQFF. Full variable domain (outside the CDR3, taken from reference TRBV5-6 and TRBJ2-1): DAGVTQSPTHLIKTRGQQVTLRCSPKSGHDTVSWYQQALGQGPQFIFQYYEEEERQRGNFPDRFSGHQFPNYSSELNVNALLLGDSALYLCASSLIDWSEQFFGPGTRLTVL.

The rearrangement joins TRBV28 to TRBJ1-6; no clear D. This CDR3 has 12 amino acids. V shed 5 bases and J shed 7 bases, with 6 bases lying between them. The germline CDR1 and CDR2 sequences are MDHEN and SYDVKM. As DNA, the CDR3 is TGTGCCAGCAGTAAACTGAATTCACCCCTCCACTTT. It codes for CASSKLNSPLHF.

This clonotype was seen a few times. V usage is TRBV27 and J usage is TRBJ2-7; D might be TRBD1 or TRBD2, each matching 5 bases. CDR3 length: 12 amino acids. Deletions cut 7 bases from V and 3 bases from J, with 10 bases between. The germline V gene encodes CDR1 MNHEY and CDR2 SMNVEV (reference sequence). Written as DNA, the CDR3 is TGTGCCAGCACACGGGACGGCTACGAGCAGTACTTC. Translated, it gives CASTRDGYEQYF.

The CDR3 nucleotides are TGTGCCAGCAGTGAAGCGCTTGAGGGGGAGTCCCAGTTCTTC. Amino acid sequence: CASSEALEGESQFF. The chain couples TRBV2 to TRBJ2-1, with D tentatively TRBD1 (6 bases). Germline V CDR1 and CDR2: SNHLY, FYNNEI. CDR3 size: 14 residues. V was cut by 0 bases and J by 13 bases, with 16 bases left in between.

The V call is TRBV11-2, the J call TRBJ2-1; D is undetermined. Germline assignment: CDR1 SGHAT and CDR2 FQNNGV. The CDR3 is 13 residues long. Between the trimmed V and J ends, which lost 5 bases and 9 bases, there was a span of 14 bases. CDR3 in amino acids: CASSTGLVGEQFF. The DNA for the CDR3 is TGTGCCAGCAGCACGGGTCTTGTAGGTGAGCAGTTCTTC.

There are many counts of this clonotype. V is TRBV24-1 and J is TRBJ2-2; TRBD2 agrees at 13 bases. The CDR3 has 18 amino acids. Germline-derived CDR1 and CDR2 are KGHDR and SFDVKD. V was pared by 2 bases and J by 0 bases, with 2 bases of the junction left unmatched. The CDR3 region has the DNA TGTGCCACCAGTGATTGGACTAGCGGGAGAGCGAACACCGGGGAGCTGTTTTTT. It encodes CATSDWTSGRANTGELFF.

The chain combines TRBV7-2 with TRBJ2-1; possibly TRBD2 for D (6 bases). CDR3 length equals 13 residues. V lost 5 bases and J 6 bases, leaving 11 bases between the germline ends. Germline CDR1 is SGHTA and CDR2 is FQGNSA. The CDR3, as DNA: TGTGCCAGCAGCATCTTACTAGCCAATGAGCAGTTCTTC. Residues: CASSILLANEQFF.

Ten or more counts support this clonotype. As DNA, the CDR3 is TGCGCCAGCAGCTTTCTTGGACAGAAGAACACTGAAGCTTTCTTT. This encodes CASSFLGQKNTEAFF. The rearrangement links TRBV5-1 to TRBJ1-1; D may be TRBD1 (6 bases). The CDR3 loop spans 15 amino acids. Germline values: CDR1 SGHRS, CDR2 YFSETQ. Trimming pared 2 bases from V and 1 base from J, leaving 12 bases between.

This clonotype came up many times. This sequence joins TRBV29-1 and TRBJ1-2, with 7 bases aligning to TRBD1. Unmatched junction bases numbered 10, after V lost 7 bases and J lost 2 bases. The CDR3 length is 14 residues. In germline, CDR1 is SQVTM, CDR2 ANQGSEA. DNA of the CDR3: TGCAGCGCAGCACCGGGACAGCCGAACTATGGCTACACCTTC. It translates to CSAAPGQPNYGYTF.

The chain couples TRBV2 to TRBJ2-5; a weak D match, TRBD1 (5 bases). The germline CDR1 and CDR2 sequences are SNHLY and FYNNEI. V was cut by 3 bases and J by 3 bases, with 14 bases left in between. The CDR3 loop spans 15 amino acids. CDR3 residues: CASSDQVVREETQYF. The DNA of the CDR3 is TGTGCCAGCAGTGATCAAGTCGTCAGGGAAGAGACCCAGTACTTC.

This clonotype was counted between two and nine times. The chain is built from TRBV7-2 and TRBJ2-1, with D perhaps TRBD2 (5 bases). The germline V gene encodes CDR1 SGHTA and CDR2 FQGNSA. The V end lost 7 bases, the J end lost 6 bases, and 10 bases lay between the germline ends. CDR3 length: 12 residues. The CDR3 loop is CASTWSGNEQFF. The CDR3 DNA reads TGTGCCAGCACCTGGAGCGGCAATGAGCAGTTCTTC.

The V gene is TRBV29-1, the J gene TRBJ2-6; 8 bases line up with TRBD1. This CDR3 has 16 residues. Germline CDR1 reads SQVTM; CDR2 reads ANQGSEA. V shed 4 bases and J 4 bases; nucleotides not matched to a gene: 9. CDR3 sequence: CSVGDRKVPGANVLTF. The CDR3 nucleotides are TGCAGCGTTGGGGACAGGAAGGTCCCCGGGGCCAACGTCCTGACTTTC.

The chain is built from TRBV4-1 and TRBJ2-2; D not resolved. The V gene's germline CDR1 is MGHRA and CDR2 YSYEKL. V was cut by 1 base and J by 5 bases, with 8 bases left in between. The CDR3 runs 14 residues. The CDR3, as DNA: TGCGCCAGCAGCCAAGTTCTCCGAACCGGGGAGCTGTTTTTT. The encoded protein is CASSQVLRTGELFF.

The DNA for the CDR3 is TGTGCCAGCAGCTCCCTAACACCGAACATTCAGTACTTC. Protein product: CASSSLTPNIQYF. The genes are TRBV7-2 and TRBJ2-4, with D uncertain. V was cut by 4 bases and J by 7 bases, with 11 bases left in between. This CDR3 is built from 13 residues. Germline lookup yields CDR1 SGHTA and CDR2 FQGNSA.

This clonotype was counted only a few times. The chain combines TRBV4-2 with TRBJ2-1; 8 bases are shared with TRBD2. J was trimmed by 8 bases and V by 0 bases; bases with no gene match: 12. Germline V CDR1 and CDR2: LGHNA, YNFKEQ. The CDR3 spans 17 residues. CDR3: CASSQDQVREGPDEQFF. Here the CDR3 DNA reads TGTGCCAGCAGCCAAGATCAGGTCCGGGAGGGCCCCGATGAGCAGTTCTTC.

This clonotype was detected only a few times. The CDR3 reads CASSQRQGLQETQYF. CDR3 bases: TGTGCCAGCAGCCAAAGACAGGGCCTCCAAGAGACCCAGTACTTC. The genes are TRBV6-1 and TRBJ2-5; 7 bases align to TRBD1. The CDR3 contains 15 residues. Germline trimming cut 6 bases from V and 1 base from J; bases unmatched to any gene: 8. From germline, CDR1 is MNHNS and CDR2 SASEGT.

This clonotype was seen only a few times. This sequence joins TRBV18 and TRBJ1-2; D is possibly TRBD1 (5 bases). Trimming took off 0 bases at V and 4 bases at J, with 12 bases between the two ends. Looked up from germline, CDR1 is KGHSH and CDR2 is LQKENI. The CDR3 length is 15 residues. DNA for the CDR3: TGTGCCAGCTCACCACCGGGACGGAGGATCTATGGCTACACCTTC. Amino acids: CASSPPGRRIYGYTF.

This clonotype came up a few times. This sequence joins TRBV29-1 and TRBJ2-1; weak D call: TRBD1 (5 bases). Germline loops: CDR1 SQVTM, CDR2 ANQGSEA. Trimming removed 2 bases at V and 4 bases at J, with 9 bases between. This CDR3 contains 13 residues. The CDR3 nucleotides are TGCAGCGTTGAAAAGGACAAGTACAATGAGCAGTTCTTC. Translation gives CSVEKDKYNEQFF.

The chain couples TRBV7-2 to TRBJ1-2; 8 bases line up with TRBD1. Germline loops: CDR1 SGHTA, CDR2 FQGNSA. This CDR3 is 14 amino acids long. V shed 5 bases, J shed 4 bases, and the junction held 6 bases outside the gene matches. The CDR3 is CASSTQGASYGYTF. In nucleotides, the CDR3 is TGTGCCAGCAGCACCCAGGGGGCTAGCTATGGCTACACCTTC.

The rearrangement joins TRBV7-3 to TRBJ2-2; D is unresolved. This CDR3 has 16 residues. Germline V gives CDR1 SGHTA, CDR2 FQGTGA. V lost 5 bases, J lost 0 bases, and 13 bases lay in between. CDR3 in amino acids: CASSPEAVPNTGELFF. In DNA form, the CDR3 reads TGTGCCAGCAGCCCCGAGGCGGTCCCGAACACCGGGGAGCTGTTTTTT.